Sequencing of this TCR beta chain was carried out in a study of Tregs in tolerant kidney transplant recipients. This clone was seen a few times. The antigen remains undetermined. Profiling relied on immunoSEQ multiplex PCR, and the TCRdb table lists in-frame clones only, not all of them. The data hold around 50,000 clones, with about 83% observed a single time. Regarding the study as a whole: No direct test of biological reproducibility was done here. Activated donor B cell expansion appeared to reveal the most relevant donor-specific TCRbeta repertoire.

The CDR3 is made up of 14 amino acids. Germline values: CDR1 MNHNS, CDR2 SASEGT. J lost 3 bases, V lost 6 bases, and 8 bases had no gene match. Input material: CD4+ T cells from blood. The sequence was obtained from a human donor in good health. The J gene is TRBJ2-7, the V gene TRBV6-1; 7 nucleotides line up with TRBD2. The CDR3 region is CASSTGGGFYEQYF. In nucleotides, the CDR3 is TGTGCCAGCAGCACGGGAGGAGGTTTCTACGAGCAGTACTTC.